The 23 T cell receptor beta chains below were found in one sample sequenced in a study of T cell responses to AZD1222 COVID-19 vaccine. The protocol was immunoSEQ multiplex PCR, while the TCRdb copy is restricted to in-frame clones and leaves out a portion. The table includes 150,000 to 200,000 clones, roughly 90% detected once. Sequencing used peripheral blood, obtained 28 days after the second AZD1222 dose. Source of these receptors: an adult who received the AZD1222 COVID-19 vaccine.

The rearrangement joins TRBV19 to TRBJ1-6; 9 positions match TRBD1. Trimming cost V 7 bases and J 10 bases; bases outside gene matches: 8. This CDR3 has 14 amino acids. Germline values: CDR1 LNHDA, CDR2 SQIVND (reference sequence). This CDR3 reads CASTRGDRESPLHF. In nucleotides, the CDR3 is TGTGCCAGTACCAGGGGGGACAGGGAATCACCCCTCCACTTT.

Comments on this clone: Because it lacks the conserved phenylalanine or tryptophan at the end, this CDR3 is likely a read error. The limits of the CDR3 on the DNA are not certain, so only TCRdb's listed CDR3 is given. The chain has TRBV13 and TRBJ1-1. Germline-derived CDR1 and CDR2 are PRHDT and FYEKMQ (reference sequence). The CDR3 sequence runs 12 residues, both termini included. CDR3 in amino acids: CASSLGLDGVFS.

The V gene is TRBV5-1, the J gene TRBJ2-3; D might be TRBD1 (5 bases). The CDR3 totals 13 residues. Germline-derived CDR1 and CDR2 are SGHRS and YFSETQ. Trimming left V 6 bases short and J 1 base short, with 9 bases between. CDR3: CASTQGGTDTQYF. DNA for the CDR3: TGCGCCAGCACTCAAGGGGGCACAGATACGCAGTATTTT.

This chain uses TRBV30 with TRBJ1-2, with D uncertain. The length of the CDR3 is 12 residues. The V end lost 4 bases, the J end lost 1 base, and 7 bases lay between the germline ends. Germline loops: CDR1 GTSNPN, CDR2 SVGIG (reference sequence). CDR3 sequence reads: CAWITHNYGYTF. The CDR3 DNA sequence: TGTGCCTGGATCACACATAACTATGGCTACACCTTC.

CDR3: CASSQKEAFF. The CDR3 DNA is TGTGCCAGCAGCCAGAAAGAAGCTTTCTTT. The V gene is TRBV2, the J gene TRBJ1-1; D remains ambiguous. The CDR3 has 10 residues. Germline assignment: CDR1 SNHLY and CDR2 FYNNEI. Trimming shortened V by 6 bases and J by 8 bases, and 7 bases separated the two germline ends.

The genes are TRBV5-5 and TRBJ1-1, with D perhaps TRBD1 (5 bases). CDR3 length equals 14 residues. CDR1 and CDR2 (germline): SGHKS, YYEKEE (reference sequence). The V gene lost 4 bases and the J gene lost 5 bases, with 15 bases spanning the gap. The CDR3 DNA is TGTGCCAGCAGCACAGGAAAATTCGAAACTGAAGCTTTCTTT. It specifies CASSTGKFETEAFF.

The chain employs TRBV12-5 and TRBJ2-7; TRBD1 is a possible D gene (5 bases). This CDR3 contains 18 residues. V lost 5 bases and J lost 7, with 30 bases in between. Germline lookup yields CDR1 LGHNT and CDR2 FRNRAP. The CDR3 sequence is CASGPEMHRIPTIEEQYF. Here the CDR3 DNA reads TGTGCTAGTGGTCCAGAAATGCACAGGATACCTACGATAGAGGAGCAGTACTTC.

V and J are TRBV7-9 and TRBJ1-2; possible D gene TRBD1, 6 bases. The CDR3 is 15 amino acids. Germline CDR1 is SEHNR and CDR2 is FQNEAQ (reference sequence). The germline V and J ends were trimmed by 3 bases and 0 bases, with 11 bases remaining between them. The CDR3 sequence: CASSLGGIANYGYTF. The CDR3 DNA reads TGTGCCAGCAGCTTGGGGGGCATAGCTAACTATGGCTACACCTTC.

The chain joins TRBV30 to TRBJ2-1; the match to TRBD2 covers 11 bases. Germline V CDR1 and CDR2: GTSNPN, SVGIG (reference sequence). The CDR3 totals 16 residues. J was trimmed by 7 bases and V by 2 bases; bases with no gene match: 10. CDR3 loop: CAWSLNSGGAWNEQFF. The CDR3 nucleotides are TGTGCCTGGAGTCTAAATAGCGGGGGGGCATGGAATGAGCAGTTCTTC. The whole variable domain, remainder taken from reference TRBV30 and TRBJ2-1, is SQTIHQWPATLVQPVGSPLSLECTVEGTSNPNLYWYRQAAGRGLQLLFYSVGIGQISSEVPQNLSASRPQDRQFILSSKKLLLSDSGFYLCAWSLNSGGAWNEQFFGPGTRLTVL.

The chain employs TRBV6-4 and TRBJ1-6; D is perhaps TRBD1 (5 bases). Trimming removed 6 bases from V and 10 bases from J, with 22 bases in between. This CDR3 spans 16 amino acids. The germline V gene encodes CDR1 MRHNA and CDR2 SNTAGT. The CDR3 DNA reads TGTGCCAGCAGACCGGGGGACTCGGCAGGGCGATCACCCCTCCACTTT. This sequence encodes CASRPGDSAGRSPLHF.

The rearrangement uses TRBV6-2 or TRBV6-3 and TRBJ2-7, with 8 nucleotides matching TRBD2. V shed 2 bases, J shed 5 bases, and the junction held 11 bases outside the gene matches. CDR1 is MNHEY and CDR2 is SVGEGT in the germline V gene. The CDR3 runs to 16 residues. CDR3 coding DNA: TGTGCCAGCAGTTACAGCCCGGGACTAGGGGACCACGAGCAGTACTTC. It encodes CASSYSPGLGDHEQYF.

CDR3 protein: CASSIGWPRSSYNSPLHF. The CDR3 nucleotides are TGTGCCAGTAGTATAGGCTGGCCTAGGAGCTCCTATAATTCACCCCTCCACTTT. The V call is TRBV19, the J call TRBJ1-6; D remains ambiguous. Germline V gene sequence: CDR1 LNHDA, CDR2 SQIVND (reference sequence). The length of the CDR3 is 18 residues. Trimming removed 1 base from V and 0 bases from J, with 13 bases in between.

The CDR3 bases are TGTGCCAGCAAAATCGGGACGGCGAACACTGAAGCTTTCTTT. Translated: CASKIGTANTEAFF. The chain links TRBV6-5 to TRBJ1-1; the D gene is possibly TRBD1 (5 bases). The germline gives CDR1 MNHEY, CDR2 SVGAGI. V was clipped by 7 bases and J by 1 base, with 13 bases between them. The CDR3 spans 14 residues.

This chain links TRBV4-2 with TRBJ2-5, with D unresolved. The CDR3 consists of 14 residues. V lost 4 bases and J 0 bases, leaving 9 bases between the germline ends. Germline loops: CDR1 LGHNA, CDR2 YNFKEQ. CDR3 DNA: TGTGCCAGCAGCCGGTCTTTGTACCAAGAGACCCAGTACTTC. It is translated as CASSRSLYQETQYF.

The J gene is TRBJ2-1, the V gene TRBV7-2; D ambiguous. V was shortened by 4 bases and J by 6 bases, with 10 bases between the two germline ends. The CDR3 is made up of 13 amino acids. The germline V gene has CDR1 SGHTA and CDR2 FQGNSA. The CDR3 loop reads CASSWRGGNEQFF. In DNA, the CDR3 is TGTGCCAGCAGCTGGCGTGGCGGCAATGAGCAGTTCTTC.

The chain couples TRBV5-8 to TRBJ2-2; the D gene is possibly TRBD2 (6 bases). The CDR3 runs 15 residues. Germline V gives CDR1 SGHTS, CDR2 YDEGEE. V was clipped by 4 bases and J by 4 bases, with 14 bases between them. The DNA of the CDR3 is TGTGCCAGCAGCCTCCGGTTGGGGGGCACCGGGGAGCTGTTTTTT. This sequence encodes CASSLRLGGTGELFF.

This rearrangement joins TRBV5-6 to TRBJ2-5, with D perhaps TRBD1 (6 bases). The V end lost 0 bases, the J end lost 7 bases, and 10 bases lay between the germline ends. Germline CDR1 SGHDT, CDR2 YYEEEE. The CDR3 runs 13 residues. As DNA, the CDR3 is TGTGCCAGCAGCTTGGCAGGGGATGGGACCCAGTACTTC. It is translated as CASSLAGDGTQYF.

The gene calls are TRBV7-6 and TRBJ2-1; 8 nucleotides agree with TRBD2. The CDR3 runs to 17 residues. Per germline, CDR1 SGHVS and CDR2 FNYEAQ. The junction had 8 bases not matched to a gene; V was cut back by 0 bases and J by 4 bases. CDR3 sequence reads: CASSLAPPSGGYNEQFF. The CDR3 coding sequence is TGTGCCAGCAGCTTAGCCCCACCCAGCGGGGGTTACAATGAGCAGTTCTTC. Filled out from reference TRBV7-6 and TRBJ2-1, the complete variable domain reads GAGVSQSPRYKVTKRGQDVALRCDPISGHVSLYWYRQALGQGPEFLTYFNYEAQQDKSGLPNDRFSAERPEGSISTLTIQRTEQRDSAMYRCASSLAPPSGGYNEQFFGPGTRLTVL.

The rearrangement uses TRBV12-5 and TRBJ1-1; D not resolved. The CDR3 is 13 amino acids. V was trimmed by 7 bases and J by 6 bases, leaving 15 bases between them. CDR1 is LGHNT, CDR2 FRNRAP, per germline. The CDR3 DNA follows: TGTGCTAGTGCCCCCTCCGGACCTTCTGAAGCTTTCTTT. Translation: CASAPSGPSEAFF.

CDR3: CASSVRTGANEKLFF. In DNA form, the CDR3 reads TGTGCCAGCAGTGTGAGGACAGGAGCAAATGAAAAACTGTTTTTT. V gene TRBV25-1 combines with J gene TRBJ1-4; 7 bases map to TRBD1. From germline, CDR1 is MGHDK and CDR2 SYGVNS. The CDR3 is 15 residues long. The V gene end was trimmed by 4 bases and the J gene end by 5 bases; junction bases not matched to a gene: 7.

The chain uses TRBV20-1 and TRBJ2-7; maybe TRBD2 (5 bases). The germline CDR1 and CDR2 sequences are DFQATT and SNEGSKA (reference sequence). CDR3 size: 14 residues. The germline V and J ends were trimmed by 3 bases and 3 bases, with 15 bases remaining between them. CDR3 DNA sequence: TGCAGTGCTAGTTACTCTTGGCGGGTCTACGAGCAGTACTTC. Residues: CSASYSWRVYEQYF.

The V call is TRBV19, the J call TRBJ1-1; no firm D call. Trimming took 11 bases from V and 11 from J, leaving 27 bases between them. Per germline, CDR1 LNHDA and CDR2 SQIVND (reference sequence). The CDR3 contains 14 residues. The CDR3 DNA reads as TGTGCCTCCAGTAGTATTGTGTGGGAAGGAACGGCTTTCTTT. It codes for CASSSIVWEGTAFF. The full variable domain, rest sourced from reference TRBV19 and TRBJ1-1, is DGGITQSPKYLFRKEGQNVTLSCEQNLNHDAMYWYRQDPGQGLRLIYYSQIVNDFQKGDIAEGYSVSREKKESFPLTVTSAQKNPTAFYLCASSSIVWEGTAFFGQGTRLTVV.

The genes are TRBV7-2 and TRBJ1-5; D is perhaps TRBD1 (5 bases). Germline-derived CDR1 and CDR2 are SGHTA and FQGNSA. The CDR3 length is 14 residues. The V end was cut by 3 bases, the J end by 7 bases, with 13 bases between. In DNA form, the CDR3 reads TGTGCCAGCAGCTTTGTCGAGGGGCCCCAGCCCCAGCATTTT. This gives the protein CASSFVEGPQPQHF. Full variable domain (outside the CDR3, taken from reference TRBV7-2 and TRBJ1-5): GAGVSQSPSNKVTEKGKDVELRCDPISGHTALYWYRQSLGQGLEFLIYFQGNSAPDKSGLPSDRFSAERTGGSVSTLTIQRTQQEDSAVYLCASSFVEGPQPQHFGDGTRLSIL.